This entry lists 28 T cell receptor beta chains sequenced from one sample in a study of PD-L1 blockade in urothelial cancer. Sequencing was performed with immunoSEQ multiplex PCR; in TCRdb, only in-frame clones are kept and a portion is missing. The top ten hold around 5.3% of the sample, which has some 80,000 clones, around 90% seen once. The sample was PBMCs, taken around atezolizumab (anti-PD-L1) treatment. Every receptor here comes from a woman between 65 and 79 years old with urothelial cancer.

The V call is TRBV27, the J call TRBJ2-7; weak D call: TRBD2 (5 bases). The CDR3 length is 14 residues. Germline lookup yields CDR1 MNHEY and CDR2 SMNVEV (reference sequence). The V end lost 3 bases, the J end lost 2 bases, and 11 bases lay between the germline ends. CDR3 protein: CASSLAPTTYEQYF. As DNA, the CDR3 is TGTGCCAGCAGTTTGGCACCGACTACCTACGAGCAGTACTTC.

The sample holds a few counts of this clone. The V and J genes are TRBV7-9 and TRBJ2-7; 8 nucleotides agree with TRBD2. This CDR3 has 12 amino acids. V lost 10 bases and J lost 0; bases outside the gene matches: 2. CDR1 is SEHNR and CDR2 is FQNEAQ in the germline V gene (reference sequence). This CDR3 is CATGGDSYEQYF. The CDR3 bases are TGTGCCACCGGGGGGGACTCCTACGAGCAGTACTTC.

V and J are TRBV10-3 and TRBJ2-6; 11 nucleotides align to TRBD1. The CDR3 totals 18 residues. From germline, CDR1 is ENHRY and CDR2 SYGVKD. J gave up 3 bases and V 0 bases, and 4 bases lay outside the gene matches. The CDR3: CAISESGTGGGGANVLTF. DNA of the CDR3: TGTGCCATCAGTGAGTCCGGGACAGGGGGTGGTGGGGCCAACGTCCTGACTTTC.

This rearrangement joins TRBV6-5 to TRBJ1-2; D not certain. V was clipped by 4 bases and J by 4 bases, with 16 bases between them. Germline-derived CDR1 and CDR2 are MNHEY and SVGAGI. CDR3 length equals 15 residues. CDR3 amino acids: CASSFRGISTYGYTF. Written as DNA, the CDR3 is TGTGCCAGCAGTTTTCGAGGTATCTCTACCTATGGCTACACCTTC.

This sequence joins TRBV11-2 and TRBJ2-7, with 12 bases that match TRBD1. The CDR3 has 15 residues. Germline loops: CDR1 SGHAT, CDR2 FQNNGV. The junction had 10 bases not matched to a gene; V was cut back by 8 bases and J by 5 bases. The CDR3 reads CASGWGTGGTNEQYF. In nucleotides, the CDR3 is TGTGCCAGCGGCTGGGGGACAGGGGGCACGAACGAGCAGTACTTC.

The chain has TRBV7-2 and TRBJ1-2; 7 bases match TRBD1. The CDR3 consists of 13 residues. V dropped 6 bases and J dropped 4; count of bases not matched to a gene: 5. Germline V gene data show CDR1 as SGHTA and CDR2 as FQGNSA. The chain's CDR3 is CASSWDSSYGYTF. As DNA, the CDR3 is TGTGCCAGCAGTTGGGACAGCTCCTATGGCTACACCTTC.

The chain employs TRBV7-2 and TRBJ2-6, with D unclear. With 5 bases removed from V and 0 bases from J, the gap between germline ends came to 8 bases. From germline, CDR1 is SGHTA and CDR2 FQGNSA. The CDR3 contains 15 residues. The CDR3 reads CASSVHSSGANVLTF. CDR3 DNA sequence: TGTGCCAGCAGCGTACACAGCTCTGGGGCCAACGTCCTGACTTTC. Based on the CDR3 plus reference TRBV7-2 and TRBJ2-6, the full variable domain is GAGVSQSPSNKVTEKGKDVELRCDPISGHTALYWYRQSLGQGLEFLIYFQGNSAPDKSGLPSDRFSAERTGGSVSTLTIQRTQQEDSAVYLCASSVHSSGANVLTFGAGSRLTVL.

The chain combines TRBV29-1 with TRBJ2-1; 11 bases agree with TRBD1. The V segment lost 6 bases and the J segment 7 bases; nucleotides outside the gene matches: 5. The CDR3 consists of 13 residues. CDR1 SQVTM and CDR2 ANQGSEA come from the germline V gene. CDR3 in amino acids: CSVGQGAWNEQFF. The CDR3 DNA follows: TGCAGCGTCGGACAGGGGGCTTGGAATGAGCAGTTCTTC.

This clone has just one count. The chain combines TRBV23-1 with TRBJ1-2, with unresolved D. TRBV23-1 is noted as an ORF with a role that remains uncertain. The CDR3 totals 13 residues. Trimming left V 0 bases short and J 5 bases short, with 7 bases between. CDR3 bases: TGCGCCAGCAGTCAATCATTGACATATGGCTACACCTTC. This sequence encodes CASSQSLTYGYTF.

The gene calls are TRBV19 and TRBJ1-2, with 9 bases aligning to TRBD1. J gave up 8 bases and V 8 bases, and 9 bases lay outside the gene matches. Germline lookup yields CDR1 LNHDA and CDR2 SQIVND (reference sequence). The CDR3 length is 13 residues. CDR3 residues: CASGNRGPEGYTF. DNA for the CDR3: TGTGCCAGTGGAAACAGGGGGCCGGAGGGCTACACCTTC.

The chain recombines TRBV6-5 with TRBJ1-2; D gene uncertain. The CDR3 runs to 14 residues. Per germline, CDR1 MNHEY and CDR2 SVGAGI. V lost 0 bases, J lost 2 bases, and 7 bases lay in between. The CDR3 here is CASSYSPENYGYTF. DNA of the CDR3: TGTGCCAGCAGTTACTCGCCAGAAAACTATGGCTACACCTTC.

This clone occurred a few times. CDR3 DNA: TGTGCCAGCAGTGACTCTTTTAGCAATCAGCCCCAGCATTTT. It translates to CASSDSFSNQPQHF. The rearrangement joins TRBV2 to TRBJ1-5; D uncertain. CDR1 is SNHLY and CDR2 is FYNNEI in the germline V gene. V dropped 3 bases and J dropped 0 bases, with 6 bases sitting between them. CDR3 length: 14 amino acids. Full variable domain (outside the CDR3, taken from reference TRBV2 and TRBJ1-5): EPEVTQTPSHQVTQMGQEVILRCVPISNHLYFYWYRQILGQKVEFLVSFYNNEISEKSEIFDDQFSVERPDGSNFTLKIRSTKLEDSAMYFCASSDSFSNQPQHFGDGTRLSIL.

The gene calls are TRBV6-1 and TRBJ2-7; no reliable D call. Trimming cost V 1 base and J 3 bases, with 10 bases left between them. Germline values: CDR1 MNHNS, CDR2 SASEGT. The CDR3 totals 14 residues. This chain's CDR3 is CASSEVDSRYEQYF. For the CDR3, the DNA is TGTGCCAGCAGTGAAGTAGATAGTCGCTACGAGCAGTACTTC.

This clone was recorded once. V and J are TRBV7-7 and TRBJ2-1, with a possible D match to TRBD1 (6 bases). Germline V gene lookup returns CDR1 SSHAT and CDR2 FNYEAQ (reference sequence). There are 15 residues in the CDR3. Trimming removed 6 bases at V and 9 bases at J, with 21 bases between. The CDR3 DNA reads TGTGCCAGCAGTCTAACCACAGGGTCCTGGAGTGAGCAGTTCTTC. It codes for CASSLTTGSWSEQFF.

V and J are TRBV10-3 and TRBJ2-1, with 10 bases fitting TRBD2. Germline V gives CDR1 ENHRY, CDR2 SYGVKD. CDR3 length equals 15 residues. After removal of 2 bases from V and 8 bases from J, the junction contained 6 bases not matched to a gene. CDR3 nucleotide sequence: TGTGCCATCAGTGAGCGGCTAGCGGGGGAACATGAGCAGTTCTTC. Translated: CAISERLAGEHEQFF.

The V call is TRBV7-2, the J call TRBJ2-7, with a weak D call TRBD2 (7 bases). V was trimmed by 6 bases and J by 2 bases, leaving 20 bases between them. CDR1 and CDR2 (germline): SGHTA, FQGNSA. CDR3 length: 16 residues. The CDR3 DNA reads as TGTGCCAGCAGTCCATGGGGCGCGGGGGACACCTACGAGCAGTACTTC. This translates into CASSPWGAGDTYEQYF.

The chain has TRBV6-5 and TRBJ2-5; 7 nucleotides align to TRBD1. Germline CDR1 is MNHEY and CDR2 is SVGAGI. The CDR3 runs to 15 residues. J gave up 1 base and V 6 bases, and 8 bases lay outside the gene matches. The CDR3 spells CASSFFDRAQETQYF. DNA of the CDR3: TGTGCCAGCAGCTTCTTCGACAGGGCCCAAGAGACCCAGTACTTC.

The count of this clone is one. The chain employs TRBV5-4 and TRBJ2-4; possible D gene TRBD2, 7 bases. The V gene lost 4 bases and the J gene lost 8 bases, with 13 bases spanning the gap. The CDR3 extends over 13 amino acids. Germline assignment: CDR1 SGHNT and CDR2 YYREEE (reference sequence). CDR3 DNA sequence: TGTGCCAGCAGCCGGGGGGACAATCACATTCAGTACTTC. Translated, it gives CASSRGDNHIQYF. The entire variable domain, with the rest obtained from reference TRBV5-4 and TRBJ2-4, is as follows: ETGVTQSPTHLIKTRGQQVTLRCSSQSGHNTVSWYQQALGQGPQFIFQYYREEENGRGNFPPRFSGLQFPNYSSELNVNALELDDSALYLCASSRGDNHIQYFGAGTRLSVL.

V usage is TRBV6-5 and J usage is TRBJ1-1; weak D call: TRBD1 (5 bases). The CDR3 covers 14 residues. CDR1 MNHEY and CDR2 SVGAGI come from the germline V gene. Trimming removed 3 bases at V and 1 base at J, with 9 bases between. This chain's CDR3 is CASSYQGQNTEAFF. The CDR3 DNA follows: TGTGCCAGCAGTTATCAGGGCCAGAACACTGAAGCTTTCTTT.

In DNA form, the CDR3 reads TGTGCCAGCAGCGAGGGATCTAGCGGGAGGGTCGGCGGGGAGCTGTTTTTT. It is translated as CASSEGSSGRVGGELFF. This chain connects TRBV9 to TRBJ2-2; 12 positions agree with TRBD2. The V gene end was trimmed by 3 bases and the J gene end by 7 bases; junction bases not matched to a gene: 10. CDR3 length: 17 amino acids. Germline V gene data show CDR1 as SGDLS and CDR2 as YYNGEE.

Here the CDR3 DNA reads TGTGCCAGTAGTAGTCGACAGGGCGCTGGAAACACCATATATTTT. It specifies CASSSRQGAGNTIYF. The chain employs TRBV19 and TRBJ1-3; TRBD1 agrees at 7 bases. The CDR3 consists of 15 residues. V lost 4 bases, J lost 2 bases, and 5 bases stayed unmatched. Germline CDR1 reads LNHDA; CDR2 reads SQIVND (reference sequence).

V gene TRBV28 combines with J gene TRBJ2-7, with TRBD1 as a possible D gene (6 bases). V was clipped by 6 bases and J by 6 bases, with 21 bases between them. CDR1 MDHEN and CDR2 SYDVKM come from the germline V gene. CDR3 length: 15 residues. The CDR3 region has the DNA TGTGCCAGCAGAACTCCAGGGGCAACCCTCCTCGAGCAGTACTTC. The encoded protein is CASRTPGATLLEQYF.

The rearrangement joins TRBV14 to TRBJ2-6; the match to TRBD1 covers 7 bases. The CDR3 runs to 17 residues. Losses at the gene ends were 3 bases for V and 2 bases for J; bases not matched to a gene: 7. CDR1 and CDR2 from the germline V gene are SGHDN and FVKESK. The CDR3 protein is CASSHQQGIPGANVLTF. DNA for the CDR3: TGTGCCAGCAGCCATCAACAGGGGATCCCTGGGGCCAACGTCCTGACTTTC. The full variable domain, rest sourced from reference TRBV14 and TRBJ2-6, is EAGVTQFPSHSVIEKGQTVTLRCDPISGHDNLYWYRRVMGKEIKFLLHFVKESKQDESGMPNNRFLAERTGGTYSTLKVQPAELEDSGVYFCASSHQQGIPGANVLTFGAGSRLTVL.

The CDR3 DNA reads TGCGCCAGCAGCCGAGCGACAGGGGTTGGCACTGAAGCTTTCTTT. Amino acid sequence: CASSRATGVGTEAFF. This chain uses TRBV4-3 with TRBJ1-1; 8 bases line up with TRBD1. Unmatched junction bases numbered 8, after V lost 4 bases and J lost 4 bases. Germline assignment: CDR1 LGHNA and CDR2 YSLEER. CDR3 size: 15 residues.

This clone has a handful of counts. The chain recombines TRBV4-3 with TRBJ1-5, with 8 bases aligning to TRBD1. The CDR3 runs 15 residues. V shed 0 bases and J 5 bases; nucleotides not matched to a gene: 3. Germline V lookup: CDR1 LGHNA, CDR2 YSLEER. Here the CDR3 DNA reads TGCGCCAGCAGCCAAGAGGACAGGGTGGATCAGCCCCAGCATTTT. It specifies CASSQEDRVDQPQHF.

The V call is TRBV6-6, the J call TRBJ2-1, with 13 bases that match TRBD2. The V gene end was trimmed by 5 bases and the J gene end by 7 bases; junction bases not matched to a gene: 5. Germline-derived CDR1 and CDR2 are MNHNY and SVGAGI (reference sequence). This CDR3 is 15 amino acids long. The DNA for the CDR3 is TGTGCCAGCAGTCCACTAGCGGGAGGGCCTAATGAGCAGTTCTTC. It codes for CASSPLAGGPNEQFF.

This chain joins TRBV28 and TRBJ2-1; 11 bases map to TRBD2. This CDR3 region has 16 residues. Germline-derived CDR1 and CDR2 are MDHEN and SYDVKM. V was pared by 7 bases and J by 0 bases, with 5 bases of the junction left unmatched. CDR3 in DNA: TGTGCCAGCACCCCAGGACTAGCGGGCTCCTACAATGAGCAGTTCTTC. Translated, it gives CASTPGLAGSYNEQFF.

This chain links TRBV4-2 with TRBJ1-5, with 8 bases fitting TRBD1. CDR3 length: 20 amino acids. Per germline, CDR1 LGHNA and CDR2 YNFKEQ. The J segment lost 3 bases and the V segment lost 1 base, leaving 17 bases of the junction unmatched. CDR3 in DNA: TGTGCCAGCAGCCAAGGGGACAGGCACGACGTACAGAGCCTCAATCAGCCCCAGCATTTT. This encodes CASSQGDRHDVQSLNQPQHF.